This TCR beta chain was identified in a study of T cell responses to AZD1222 COVID-19 vaccine. Study conclusions and caveats: The donors showed a predominance of white British ancestry and of females, with possible underestimation of clonal diversity.

Produced via immunoSEQ multiplex PCR; TCRdb's table is partial and in-frame only. The profile shows fewer than 150,000 clones, about 86% of them singletons. As to this clone: As yet, its antigen is unknown.

The sequenced sample was peripheral blood, obtained 28 days after the second AZD1222 dose. This TCR was sampled from an adult who received the AZD1222 COVID-19 vaccine.

The CDR3 sequence: CASSYSRNSGNTIYF. CDR3 DNA sequence: TGTGCCAGCAGTTACTCGAGGAACTCTGGAAACACCATATATTTT. The rearrangement links TRBV6-2 or TRBV6-3 to TRBJ1-3; no reliable D call. The germline V and J ends were trimmed by 0 bases and 0 bases, with 6 bases remaining between them. This CDR3 comprises 15 residues. In germline, CDR1 is MNHEY, CDR2 SVGEGT.